A selection of T cell receptor beta chains follows, all from one sample in a study of blood T cell repertoires in COVID-19. Sequenced by immunoSEQ multiplex PCR; TCRdb stores in-frame clones only, minus some. This table has about 80,000 clones, over 70% appearing once. Specimen: peripheral blood. These receptors were taken from a man older than 75 with acute or convalescent COVID-19. Both conserved end residues are part of each CDR3. D genes are given only for firm matches. Clone size appears in some rows only: once, few, many, or a class for an expanded clone.

j_call | d_call | v_call | clone_size | cdr3_aa | cdr3_nt
TRBJ2-1 | TRBD1 | TRBV25-1 | few | CASSRTGGYDEQFF | TGTGCCAGCAGCCGGACAGGGGGGTACGATGAGCAGTTCTTC
TRBJ2-7 | TRBD1 | TRBV2 | - | CASRRTGGFLEQYF | TGTGCCAGCAGAAGGACAGGGGGCTTTCTGGAGCAGTACTTC
TRBJ1-5 | - | TRBV6-1 | few | CASSDSWNQPQHF | TGTGCCAGCAGTGATAGTTGGAATCAGCCCCAGCATTTT
TRBJ1-6 | TRBD1 | TRBV7-9 | - | CASSRGTGGSPLHF | TGTGCCAGCAGCCGCGGGACAGGGGGATCACCCCTCCACTTT
TRBJ2-3 | - | TRBV9 | - | CASSVSQEGDTQYF | TGTGCCAGCAGCGTCTCCCAGGAGGGGGATACGCAGTATTTT
TRBJ1-4 | TRBD1 | TRBV30 | once | CACWRAGQGFEKLFF | TGTGCCTGCTGGAGGGCGGGACAGGGGTTTGAAAAACTGTTTTTT
TRBJ1-5 | - | TRBV30 | - | CAWSVQGDQPQHF | TGTGCCTGGAGTGTTCAAGGGGATCAGCCCCAGCATTTT
TRBJ1-1 | - | TRBV7-9 | - | CASSFQGRDTEAFF | TGTGCCAGCAGCTTTCAGGGGAGAGACACTGAAGCTTTCTTT
TRBJ1-1 | TRBD1 | TRBV5-5 | - | CASSRTGGNPMNTEAFF | TGTGCCAGCAGTCGCACAGGGGGTAACCCTATGAACACTGAAGCTTTCTTT
TRBJ1-2 | - | TRBV19 | - | CASSIAGSNYGYTF | TGTGCCAGTAGTATAGCAGGCAGTAACTATGGCTACACCTTC
TRBJ1-1 | - | TRBV7-9 | - | CASSLGFGGTEAFF | TGTGCCAGCAGCTTAGGTTTCGGGGGCACTGAAGCTTTCTTT
TRBJ1-2 | TRBD1 | TRBV10-1 | - | CASSKDRGGGYGYTF | TGCGCCAGCAGTAAGGACAGGGGAGGAGGATATGGCTACACCTTC
TRBJ2-2 | - | TRBV5-4 | few | CASSFGGRGTGELFF | TGTGCCAGCAGCTTCGGGGGGCGAGGTACCGGGGAGCTGTTTTTT
TRBJ1-1 | - | TRBV19 | - | CASIDGQKNTEAFF | TGTGCCAGTATCGACGGACAGAAGAACACTGAAGCTTTCTTT
TRBJ1-1 | - | TRBV9 | - | CASSPNSRTEAFF | TGTGCCAGCAGCCCAAACAGCCGGACTGAAGCTTTCTTT
TRBJ1-3 | TRBD1 | TRBV19 | - | CASRPRQGVNTIYF | TGTGCCAGTAGACCTCGACAGGGTGTAAACACCATATATTTT
TRBJ1-1 | - | TRBV12-2 | - | CASRLAHGDTEAFF | TGTGCAAGTCGCTTAGCGCACGGGGACACTGAAGCTTTCTTT
TRBJ1-2 | - | TRBV3-1/TRBV3-2 | - | CASSPVGLGGYGYTF | TGTGCCAGCAGCCCAGTGGGCCTGGGGGGGTATGGCTACACCTTC
TRBJ1-2 | TRBD1 | TRBV12-3/TRBV12-4 | few | CASRQGDYGYTF | TGTGCCAGCAGGCAGGGGGACTATGGCTACACCTTC
TRBJ1-2 | TRBD1 | TRBV5-4 | - | CASTRDRGDYGYTF | TGTGCCAGCACCAGGGACAGAGGGGACTATGGCTACACCTTC
TRBJ1-6 | TRBD1 | TRBV6-5 | - | CASSLTGDYNSPLHF | TGTGCCAGCAGTCTCACAGGGGATTATAATTCACCCCTCCACTTT
TRBJ1-4 | TRBD1 | TRBV27 | - | CASSNRGLSNEKLFF | TGTGCCAGCAGCAACAGGGGGCTTAGTAATGAAAAACTGTTTTTT
TRBJ1-2 | TRBD1 | TRBV27 | - | CASRELSTGKAGYTF | TGTGCCAGCAGGGAGCTCTCGACAGGGAAGGCTGGCTACACCTTC
TRBJ2-3 | - | TRBV7-3 | - | CASSRFTDRPDTQYF | TGTGCCAGCAGCCGATTTACGGACAGACCAGATACGCAGTATTTT
TRBJ1-6 | TRBD1 | TRBV6-5 | few | CASSLRQGKPPLHF | TGTGCCAGCAGTCTCCGACAGGGCAAACCACCCCTCCACTTT
TRBJ2-1 | TRBD2 | TRBV5-1 | - | CASSLEGSGGKNEQFF | TGCGCCAGCAGCTTGGAGGGTAGCGGGGGGAAAAATGAGCAGTTCTTC
TRBJ1-1 | - | TRBV9 | - | CASSAPSPGNTEAFF | TGTGCCAGCAGCGCACCCTCTCCGGGTAACACTGAAGCTTTCTTT
TRBJ1-3 | - | TRBV19 | - | CASSIDPHSGNTIYF | TGTGCCAGTAGTATAGATCCACACTCTGGAAACACCATATATTTT
TRBJ2-5 | - | TRBV30 | - | CAWSGGQRETQYF | TGTGCCTGGAGTGGGGGGCAGAGAGAGACCCAGTACTTC
TRBJ1-2 | - | TRBV4-1 | - | CASSQEEGDYGYTF | TGCGCCAGCAGCCAAGAGGAGGGAGACTATGGCTACACCTTC
TRBJ2-7 | TRBD1 | TRBV9 | - | CASSFGTGGSYEQYF | TGTGCCAGCAGCTTCGGGACAGGAGGTAGCTACGAGCAGTACTTC
TRBJ2-7 | TRBD1 | TRBV29-1 | few | CSVEKPTGGSSYEQYF | TGCAGCGTTGAAAAACCGACAGGGGGAAGCTCCTACGAGCAGTACTTC
TRBJ2-7 | - | TRBV21-1 | - | CASSAGAYEQYF | TGTGCCAGCAGCGCAGGGGCCTACGAGCAGTACTTC
TRBJ1-1 | - | TRBV15 | - | CATRVEVGYSEAFF | TGTGCCACCAGGGTAGAGGTGGGTTACTCTGAAGCTTTCTTT
TRBJ1-6 | TRBD1 | TRBV7-8 | once | CASSLGDPRQGRAPLHF | TGTGCCAGCAGCTTAGGGGACCCGCGACAGGGGAGGGCACCCCTCCACTTT
TRBJ1-2 | TRBD1 | TRBV18 | - | CASSPRDRGAYGYTF | TGTGCCAGCTCACCACGGGACAGAGGGGCCTATGGCTACACCTTC
TRBJ1-4 | - | TRBV5-1 | few | CASSLGGGGATNEKLFF | TGCGCCAGCAGCTTGGGGGGTGGCGGGGCAACTAATGAAAAACTGTTTTTT
TRBJ1-6 | - | TRBV4-2 | - | CASSQEFGQFSPLHF | TGTGCCAGCAGCCAAGAATTTGGACAGTTTTCACCCCTCCACTTT
TRBJ1-2 | - | TRBV5-5 | few | CASSPNPTVDYGYTF | TGTGCCAGCAGCCCGAACCCAACAGTAGACTATGGCTACACCTTC
TRBJ2-1 | TRBD2 | TRBV7-7 | - | CASSSRLAGGDNEQFF | TGTGCTAGCAGCTCTAGACTAGCGGGGGGGGACAATGAGCAGTTCTTC
TRBJ1-1 | TRBD1 | TRBV5-4 | - | CASSPRQGMNTEAFF | TGTGCCAGCAGCCCCAGACAGGGTATGAACACTGAAGCTTTCTTT
TRBJ1-5 | - | TRBV27 | - | CASSRGNSNQPQHF | TGTGCCAGCAGTCGGGGAAATAGCAATCAGCCCCAGCATTTT
TRBJ1-4 | TRBD1 | TRBV5-6 | - | CASSGGTGANEKLFF | TGTGCCAGCAGCGGTGGGACAGGGGCTAATGAAAAACTGTTTTTT
TRBJ1-2 | TRBD1 | TRBV19 | - | CASRRGQGTNYGYTF | TGTGCCAGTAGACGGGGACAGGGGACGAACTATGGCTACACCTTC